This TCR beta chain appears in the sequencing data of a study of shared clonotypes between healthy human individuals. Study summary: Per donor, CD8 memory used one plate, CD8 naive used two, CD4 memory used three and CD4 naive used three. Points from the study as a whole: What naive subsets generally showed was a larger estimated richness than memory subsets showed.

Using immunoSEQ multiplex PCR, the repertoire was profiled, and TCRdb retains in-frame clones only, with some absent. The table has approximately 1.4 million clones, roughly 98% seen once. The CDR3 extends over 16 amino acids. The V end was cut by 6 bases, the J end by 1 base, with 15 bases between. The germline CDR1 and CDR2 sequences are MDHEN and SYDVKM. Naive CD4+ cells were CD45RA-selected; the remaining cells were memory. As for this clone: Its antigen is currently unknown.

The source is a man aged 30-40 years in good health. The V and J genes are TRBV28 and TRBJ2-2; maybe TRBD2 (6 bases). Sequenced: naive CD4+ T cells sorted from blood. The subset is: CD45RA+ positively selected. CDR3 coding DNA: TGTGCCAGCAGCCGCGGGGTAGACCTGAACACCGGGGAGCTGTTTTTT. Translation gives CASSRGVDLNTGELFF.